This entry lists 23 T cell receptor beta chains sequenced from one sample in a study of monozygotic twins with inflammatory bowel disease. TCRdb reprocessed the 5' RACE reads, keeping one entry per CDR3 protein, no DNA. The table lists more than 300,000 distinct CDR3 sequences. Specimen: blood. The source is a human donor with ulcerative colitis or Crohn's disease, or a healthy co-twin of an affected twin (not recorded which).

V gene TRBV10-3 combines with J gene TRBJ2-7; absent DNA, TCRdb's TRBD2 call cannot be checked. The CDR3 is 15 amino acids. Germline values: CDR1 ENHRY, CDR2 SYGVKD. CDR3 region: CAISVIRDFSYEQYF.

The chain combines TRBV7-2 with TRBJ2-5. Germline V lookup: CDR1 SGHTA, CDR2 FQGNSA. The CDR3 totals 15 residues. CDR3 sequence reads: CASSLGGSRSETQYF.

The chain is built from TRBV28 and TRBJ1-2; TCRdb returns TRBD1, unconfirmable since there is no DNA. The CDR3 is 16 residues long. CDR1 and CDR2 (germline): MDHEN, SYDVKM. The CDR3 loop is CASSSRTRTGNYGYTF.

CDR3 in amino acids: CASSQPGLAGGPYEQYF. The chain links TRBV3-1 to TRBJ2-7; the D call from TCRdb, TRBD2, cannot be confirmed without DNA. Per the germline V gene, CDR1 is LGHDT and CDR2 is YNNKEL (reference sequence). This CDR3 has 17 amino acids.

The chain couples TRBV20-1 to TRBJ2-7; TCRdb returns TRBD1, unconfirmable since there is no DNA. CDR3 length: 13 residues. Looked up from germline, CDR1 is DFQATT and CDR2 is SNEGSKA (reference sequence). The CDR3 is CSARNLGTGEQYF.

This chain links TRBV4-3 with TRBJ2-5; lacking DNA, the TRBD2 call made by TCRdb goes unchecked. This CDR3 has 16 residues. CDR1 LGHNA and CDR2 YSLEER come from the germline V gene. The CDR3 loop is CASSQRSSGAQETQYF.

The gene calls are TRBV13 and TRBJ2-1. Germline CDR1 is PRHDT and CDR2 is FYEKMQ (reference sequence). There are 17 residues in the CDR3. CDR3 sequence reads: CASSSRLYGVPNNEQFF. Based on the CDR3 plus reference TRBV13 and TRBJ2-1, the full variable domain is AAGVIQSPRHLIKEKRETATLKCYPIPRHDTVYWYQQGPGQDPQFLISFYEKMQSDKGSIPDRFSAQQFSDYHSELNMSSLELGDSALYFCASSSRLYGVPNNEQFFGPGTRLTVL.

The chain's CDR3 is CASSYSGNEQFF. This chain uses TRBV6-6 with TRBJ2-1. CDR1 and CDR2 (germline): MNHNY, SVGAGI (reference sequence). The CDR3 extends over 12 amino acids.

The CDR3 spells CASSLTRRGEAFF. The J gene is TRBJ1-1, the V gene TRBV12-3 or TRBV12-4; TCRdb proposes TRBD1, but this gene call is untestable without DNA. The CDR3 has 13 amino acids.

This sequence joins TRBV10-3 and TRBJ1-1. The length of the CDR3 is 19 residues. The germline gives CDR1 ENHRY, CDR2 SYGVKD. This CDR3 is CAISEVRGLRPSMNTEAFF.

The genes are TRBV5-5 and TRBJ2-6; TCRdb picks TRBD1, but there is no DNA to check that call. This CDR3 has 13 residues. The germline gives CDR1 SGHKS, CDR2 YYEKEE (reference sequence). The CDR3 protein is CASSFGTANVLTF.

V and J are TRBV25-1 and TRBJ2-1; as DNA is missing, the TRBD2 call by TCRdb cannot be tested. Germline V gene lookup returns CDR1 MGHDK and CDR2 SYGVNS. The CDR3 is made up of 15 amino acids. The CDR3 region is CASSESGGGYNEQFF. The full variable domain, in which reference TRBV25-1 and TRBJ2-1 provide the parts outside the CDR3, is EADIYQTPRYLVIGTGKKITLECSQTMGHDKMYWYQQDPGMELHLIHYSYGVNSTEKGDLSSESTVSRIRTEHFPLTLESARPSHTSQYLCASSESGGGYNEQFFGPGTRLTVL.

This chain joins TRBV7-9 and TRBJ2-7; TCRdb calls TRBD1, which cannot be checked without DNA. The CDR3 spans 15 residues. Germline V gene lookup returns CDR1 SEHNR and CDR2 FQNEAQ (reference sequence). This CDR3 is CASSFPRDNSYEQYF.

The rearrangement joins TRBV6-1 to TRBJ2-3; TCRdb's D call, TRBD1, is unchecked because there is no DNA. The CDR3 has 15 amino acids. CDR1 and CDR2 from the germline V gene are MNHNS and SASEGT. The CDR3 here is CASSQQARAGNTQYF.

V is TRBV11-2 and J is TRBJ2-3; absent DNA, TCRdb's TRBD2 call cannot be checked. The CDR3 sequence is 19 residues long. Germline V CDR1 and CDR2: SGHAT, FQNNGV. CDR3 residues: CASNLRSSPGLAGADTQYF.

The chain joins TRBV7-2 to TRBJ2-3; TCRdb names TRBD2, which stays unverified in the absence of DNA. This CDR3 is 17 amino acids long. From germline, CDR1 is SGHTA and CDR2 FQGNSA. CDR3 loop: CASSPRTSGRAVDTQYF. Full variable domain (rest looked up from reference TRBV7-2 and TRBJ2-3): GAGVSQSPSNKVTEKGKDVELRCDPISGHTALYWYRQSLGQGLEFLIYFQGNSAPDKSGLPSDRFSAERTGGSVSTLTIQRTQQEDSAVYLCASSPRTSGRAVDTQYFGPGTRLTVL.

The CDR3 here is CASSFTATQETQYF. This rearrangement joins TRBV7-2 to TRBJ2-5. Germline lookup yields CDR1 SGHTA and CDR2 FQGNSA. CDR3 length: 14 amino acids.

The chain recombines TRBV2 with TRBJ1-3. Germline loops: CDR1 SNHLY, CDR2 FYNNEI. There are 14 residues in the CDR3. This CDR3 reads CASSDPGSGNTIYF.

The chain is built from TRBV7-2 and TRBJ2-7; TCRdb designates TRBD1, a call that cannot be tested without DNA. This CDR3 spans 18 amino acids. Per germline, CDR1 SGHTA and CDR2 FQGNSA. CDR3 loop: CASSLALSRAGVAYEQYF.

The genes are TRBV27 and TRBJ1-3; TCRdb returns TRBD1, unconfirmable since there is no DNA. The length of the CDR3 is 15 residues. The germline V gene has CDR1 MNHEY and CDR2 SMNVEV (reference sequence). CDR3 protein: CASSSRPNSGNTIYF.

This CDR3 is CASSPPGLAGGLGTQYF. The rearrangement uses TRBV28 and TRBJ2-3; the D gene TCRdb calls, TRBD2, cannot be checked with no DNA. The germline CDR1 and CDR2 sequences are MDHEN and SYDVKM. The CDR3 covers 17 residues.

J is TRBJ2-1 and V is TRBV20-1; TCRdb's D call of TRBD1 is untestable without DNA. This CDR3 has 12 amino acids. Germline V gives CDR1 DFQATT, CDR2 SNEGSKA (reference sequence). CDR3 loop: CSVRGPYNEQFF.

V and J are TRBV6-2 or TRBV6-3 and TRBJ1-1; the TCRdb D gene call, TRBD1, has no DNA to confirm it. This CDR3 contains 15 residues. Germline V gene lookup returns CDR1 MNHEY and CDR2 SVGEGT. CDR3 in amino acids: CASSPNLQGGTEAFF.